The 14 T cell receptor beta chains listed next were all sequenced from one sample in a study of T-cell memory formation after mild COVID-19. TCRdb re-called the 5' RACE reads through MiXCR, storing one row per CDR3 protein. The sample has 450,000 or so distinct CDR3 sequences; roughly 20% are singletons. Sequenced input: PBMCs or a T cell subset sorted from them (not recorded which). The source of these receptors is an adult woman who had mild COVID-19 (a few samples of this study predate the infection). Cell type and time point are not known.

This clonotype was recorded once. The CDR3 DNA follows: TGTGCCAGCAGCAAAGGGCCCAAAGAGGGGGCTAATGAAAAACTGTTTTTT. Encoded protein: CASSKGPKEGANEKLFF. The J gene is TRBJ1-4, the V gene TRBV21-1; TRBD1, the table's D call, lacks a check against the DNA. TRBV21-1 is described as a pseudogene. This CDR3 comprises 17 residues.

The chain is built from TRBV6-5 and TRBJ2-5; TRBD2 matches 12 bases. Trimming cost V 2 bases and J 2 bases; bases outside gene matches: 6. CDR3 length equals 17 residues. Germline V gene sequence: CDR1 MNHEY, CDR2 SVGAGI. CDR3 loop: CASSYEGLAGLQETQYF. CDR3 nucleotide sequence: TGTGCCAGCAGTTACGAGGGACTAGCGGGCCTACAAGAGACCCAGTACTTC.

This clonotype was observed a handful of times. The chain uses TRBV30 and TRBJ2-1, with 8 bases lining up with TRBD1. V was pared by 4 bases and J by 2 bases, with 22 bases of the junction left unmatched. CDR3 length: 20 residues. Germline V CDR1 and CDR2: GTSNPN, SVGIG (reference sequence). Written as DNA, the CDR3 is TGTGCCTGGACACTCGGGACAGGTCGACTCTCGGTCTCCCCCTACAATGAGCAGTTCTTC. This sequence encodes CAWTLGTGRLSVSPYNEQFF.

The chain couples TRBV9 to TRBJ2-1; 7 bases are shared with TRBD1. The junction had 7 bases not matched to a gene; V was cut back by 3 bases and J by 4 bases. Germline V CDR1 and CDR2: SGDLS, YYNGEE. This CDR3 contains 15 residues. In DNA, the CDR3 is TGTGCCAGCAGCGAGAGGGACAGCAAATACAATGAGCAGTTCTTC. Amino acids: CASSERDSKYNEQFF. The whole variable domain, remainder taken from reference TRBV9 and TRBJ2-1, is DSGVTQTPKHLITATGQRVTLRCSPRSGDLSVYWYQQSLDQGLQFLIQYYNGEERAKGNILERFSAQQFPDLHSELNLSSLELGDSALYFCASSERDSKYNEQFFGPGTRLTVL.

This chain links TRBV7-8 with TRBJ1-4, with 10 bases that match TRBD1. Germline trimming cut 3 bases from V and 7 bases from J; bases unmatched to any gene: 2. Germline CDR1 reads SGHVS; CDR2 reads FQNEAQ. CDR3 length: 14 residues. This chain's CDR3 is CASSFGTGVEKLFF. CDR3 nucleotides: TGTGCCAGCAGCTTCGGGACAGGGGTTGAAAAACTGTTTTTT.

This clonotype was picked up a small number of times. This chain joins TRBV11-2 and TRBJ2-2; D not certain. In germline, CDR1 is SGHAT, CDR2 FQNNGV. The CDR3 spans 17 residues. V lost 6 bases and J lost 5, with 22 bases in between. The CDR3 sequence: CASRRNTGQPRTGELFF. CDR3 DNA sequence: TGTGCCAGCAGACGAAATACGGGCCAGCCCCGTACCGGGGAGCTGTTTTTT.

The chain has TRBV7-9 and TRBJ2-3, with D maybe TRBD2 (5 bases). Between the trimmed V and J ends, which lost 2 bases and 7 bases, there was a span of 16 bases. Germline loops: CDR1 SEHNR, CDR2 FQNEAQ (reference sequence). The CDR3 runs 15 residues. The CDR3 protein is CASSLSSPRFHTQYF. CDR3 nucleotide sequence: TGTGCCAGCAGCTTATCTAGCCCGCGCTTCCATACGCAGTATTTT. The full variable domain, in which reference TRBV7-9 and TRBJ2-3 provide the parts outside the CDR3, is DTGVSQNPRHKITKRGQNVTFRCDPISEHNRLYWYRQTLGQGPEFLTYFQNEAQLEKSRLLSDRFSAERPKGSFSTLEIQRTEQGDSAMYLCASSLSSPRFHTQYFGPGTRLTVL.

This clonotype is categorized as medium-sized. The chain links TRBV7-9 to TRBJ2-7, with a tentative D call TRBD1 (6 bases). Germline lookup yields CDR1 SEHNR and CDR2 FQNEAQ (reference sequence). V gave up 3 bases and J gave up 1 base, with 22 bases separating them. CDR3 length: 18 amino acids. The CDR3 DNA follows: TGTGCCAGCAGCTTCGAGGAGTCGTGGGCAGGGGCGTCCTACGAGCAGTACTTC. It encodes CASSFEESWAGASYEQYF.

The V and J genes are TRBV12-3 or TRBV12-4 and TRBJ1-2; no clear D gene. The CDR3 has 12 amino acids. Trimming stripped 5 bases from V and 7 bases from J, with 11 bases between. The CDR3 region has the DNA TGTGCCAGCAGTCTGACCCCCTTTGGCTACACCTTC. This encodes CASSLTPFGYTF.

This clonotype was detected a few times. The rearrangement joins TRBV29-1 to TRBJ2-2; D gene unclear. The CDR3 loop spans 13 amino acids. Germline loops: CDR1 SQVTM, CDR2 ANQGSEA. V shed 3 bases and J shed 0 bases, with 5 bases lying between them. The DNA for the CDR3 is TGCAGCGTTGACAGCGCGAACACCGGGGAGCTGTTTTTT. It encodes CSVDSANTGELFF.

The chain recombines TRBV4-1 with TRBJ2-2, with D unclear. This CDR3 spans 18 amino acids. Trimming left V 2 bases short and J 2 bases short, with 18 bases between. Germline V gene lookup returns CDR1 MGHRA and CDR2 YSYEKL. In nucleotides, the CDR3 is TGCGCCAGCAGCCAATTTAGTTCTGGCATTCTCAACACCGGGGAGCTGTTTTTT. It translates to CASSQFSSGILNTGELFF.

This chain uses TRBV18 with TRBJ2-1, with TRBD2 identical over 11 bases. The CDR3 totals 18 residues. The junction had 9 bases not matched to a gene; V was cut back by 1 base and J by 4 bases. CDR1 KGHSH and CDR2 LQKENI come from the germline V gene. DNA for the CDR3: TGTGCCAGCTCACCACAGCGATCTAGCGGGGGGATATACAATGAGCAGTTCTTC. It specifies CASSPQRSSGGIYNEQFF.

This clonotype was seen more than once but under ten times. The chain employs TRBV5-1 and TRBJ2-5, with D possibly being TRBD2 (6 bases). Germline V lookup: CDR1 SGHRS, CDR2 YFSETQ. The CDR3 totals 15 residues. Between the trimmed V and J ends, which lost 3 bases and 5 bases, there was a span of 17 bases. CDR3 sequence reads: CASSSEGTAVETQYF. The DNA of the CDR3 is TGCGCCAGCAGCTCGGAGGGGACGGCTGTTGAGACCCAGTACTTC.

The J gene is TRBJ1-2, the V gene TRBV29-1; perhaps TRBD1 as D (5 bases). The CDR3 is made up of 11 amino acids. V was clipped by 5 bases and J by 2 bases, with 6 bases between them. CDR1 and CDR2 (germline): SQVTM, ANQGSEA. The CDR3 DNA reads TGCAGCGTTCAGGGAAACTATGGCTACACCTTC. Protein product: CSVQGNYGYTF.